This TCR beta chain was identified during a study of beta chain features in type 1 diabetes. Study context: Patients looked much like healthy donors when it came to age, gender and cell yields. Study-level findings and limits: In all four CD4+ subsets, TCRB CDR3 length was significantly, moderately reduced in type 1 diabetes. For patients, the naive, central memory and Treg TCRB repertoires appeared more alike than for healthy donors.

A note on this clone: Antigen specificity is unknown.

Reverse transcription of all isolated RNA meant that expressed TCRB transcripts were sequenced. The table came from immunoSEQ multiplex PCR; TCRdb's copy has only in-frame clones and leaves some out. The repertoire includes some 640,000 clones, 11% to 15% of them detected once, and nearly 0.04% sits in the top ten. The sequence came from a man between 18 and 35 years old with type 1 diabetes. The sequenced material came from naive CD4+ T cells from blood.

DNA of the CDR3: TGTGCCAGCTCACCAGACAGGGCCAGCTCCTACGAGCAGTACTTC. Its translation: CASSPDRASSYEQYF. This rearrangement joins TRBV18 to TRBJ2-7, with 7 bases that match TRBD1. CDR1 KGHSH and CDR2 LQKENI come from the germline V gene. The CDR3 has 15 amino acids. V was pared by 2 bases and J by 0 bases, with 4 bases of the junction left unmatched.